This T cell receptor (beta chain) was recorded in a study of regulatory T cells in long-lasting Graves disease. Sequencing libraries for TCR beta were prepared with iRepertoire HTBI primers and Arm-PCR of CDR3 regions. TCRdb reanalysed the multiplex PCR reads using MiXCR and keeps one entry per CDR3 protein. The profile covers a few hundred thousand distinct CDR3 sequences, with just over 20% appearing a single time and about 14% taken by the ten largest. This clonotype was detected only a few times. Its target is unknown. Study findings and constraints: Persistent Graves' patients possessed reduced TCR diversity relative to recently diagnosed ones.

Time point noted: newly diagnosed GD, antithyroid drugs for less than 3 months. The TCR library was made from RNA that had been extracted from PBMCs in TRIzol. J was trimmed by 3 bases and V by 0 bases; bases with no gene match: 5. The CDR3 is 16 residues long. Germline assignment: CDR1 SGHNT and CDR2 YYREEE (reference sequence). Sample: peripheral blood mononuclear cells (PBMCs), taken at new diagnosis, from a patient treated with antithyroid drugs. The sequence came from a female donor with Graves disease. V is TRBV5-4 and J is TRBJ2-7, with 11 bases aligning to TRBD1. The CDR3 spells CASSLGTGGEFYEQYF. For the CDR3, the DNA is TGTGCCAGCAGCTTGGGGACAGGGGGCGAATTCTACGAGCAGTACTTC.